The 20 T cell receptor beta chains below come from one sample, sequenced in a study of blood T cell repertoires in COVID-19. Generated by immunoSEQ multiplex PCR, the TCRdb table keeps only in-frame clones and is missing some. The table includes just under 85,000 clones, roughly 86% detected once. The specimen was peripheral blood. The source is a man aged 80 or over with active or convalescent COVID-19.

The chain links TRBV19 to TRBJ1-2, with 7 bases fitting TRBD1. The CDR3 spans 13 residues. Germline V gene data show CDR1 as LNHDA and CDR2 as SQIVND (reference sequence). J lost 7 bases, V lost 4 bases, and 6 bases had no gene match. The CDR3 sequence is CASSKDRLSGYTF. The CDR3 DNA sequence: TGTGCCAGTAGTAAGGACAGGCTCTCTGGCTACACCTTC.

Here the CDR3 DNA reads TGTGCCAGCAGCCCCCGTCGGTCCAAAAACATTCAGTACTTC. It codes for CASSPRRSKNIQYF. J is TRBJ2-4 and V is TRBV3-1 (or the pseudogene TRBV3-2); unclear D gene. Germline CDR1 is LGHDT and CDR2 is YNNKEL (reference sequence). The CDR3 has 14 residues. Trimming took 4 bases from V and 2 from J, leaving 9 bases between them.

Points on this clone: The junction and the germline gene differ at one end; a read error may be behind it. The sample has other DNA sequences that encode this CDR3 too. The chain uses TRBV3-1 (or the pseudogene TRBV3-2) and TRBJ1-5, with 9 nucleotides matching TRBD1. The CDR3 spans 16 residues. The V gene's germline CDR1 is LGHDT and CDR2 YNNKEL (reference sequence). The CDR3 protein is CASSQNRGLSNQPQHF. CDR3 coding DNA: TGCGCCAGCAGCCAGAACAGGGGGCTTAGCAATCAGCCCCAGCATTTT.

The chain recombines TRBV5-1 with TRBJ1-5, with D maybe TRBD1 (5 bases). Deletions cut 5 bases from V and 0 bases from J, with 12 bases between. The germline V gene encodes CDR1 SGHRS and CDR2 YFSETQ. The CDR3 sequence is 15 residues long. The CDR3 region has the DNA TGCGCCAGCAGGACAGCTCCAGATAGCAATCAGCCCCAGCATTTT. Its translation: CASRTAPDSNQPQHF.

The V gene is TRBV19, the J gene TRBJ1-4; 9 positions agree with TRBD1. Germline CDR1 reads LNHDA; CDR2 reads SQIVND (reference sequence). The CDR3 runs 15 residues. The J segment lost 3 bases and the V segment lost 7 bases, leaving 6 bases of the junction unmatched. In DNA form, the CDR3 reads TGTGCCAGTAAGGACAGGGGTTTAGCTAATGAAAAACTGTTTTTT. This translates into CASKDRGLANEKLFF.

J is TRBJ2-2 and V is TRBV9, with 8 bases fitting TRBD2. This CDR3 spans 15 amino acids. CDR1 and CDR2 from the germline V gene are SGDLS and YYNGEE. Trimming took 4 bases from V and 5 from J; bases not matched to a gene: 7. The CDR3 region has the DNA TGTGCCAGCAGCCCCGGGGGGGGTAAAACCGGGGAGCTGTTTTTT. Translated: CASSPGGGKTGELFF. The whole variable domain, filled in from reference TRBV9 and TRBJ2-2, reads DSGVTQTPKHLITATGQRVTLRCSPRSGDLSVYWYQQSLDQGLQFLIQYYNGEERAKGNILERFSAQQFPDLHSELNLSSLELGDSALYFCASSPGGGKTGELFFGEGSRLTVL.

The chain is built from TRBV7-8 and TRBJ2-6; D is ambiguous. Germline V gene sequence: CDR1 SGHVS, CDR2 FQNEAQ. The CDR3 sequence is 15 residues long. V lost 2 bases, J lost 1 base, and 6 bases lay in between. The CDR3 here is CASSLSLSGANVLTF. CDR3 sequence (DNA): TGTGCCAGCAGCTTATCCCTGTCTGGGGCCAACGTCCTGACTTTC. The complete variable domain, with remaining parts taken from reference TRBV7-8 and TRBJ2-6, reads GAGVSQSPRYKVAKRGQDVALRCDPISGHVSLFWYQQALGQGPEFLTYFQNEAQLDKSGLPSDRFFAERPEGSVSTLKIQRTQQEDSAVYLCASSLSLSGANVLTFGAGSRLTVL.

V usage is TRBV7-9 and J usage is TRBJ1-3; D ambiguous. Trimming took 4 bases from V and 4 from J, leaving 5 bases between them. CDR3 length: 12 residues. Germline CDR1 is SEHNR and CDR2 is FQNEAQ (reference sequence). The CDR3 sequence: CASSSGGNTIYF. For the CDR3, the DNA is TGTGCCAGCAGCTCGGGGGGAAACACCATATATTTT.

The chain links TRBV7-2 to TRBJ2-1; TRBD1 matches at 8 bases. The CDR3 spans 16 residues. The J segment lost 3 bases and the V segment lost 5 bases, leaving 9 bases of the junction unmatched. Germline lookup yields CDR1 SGHTA and CDR2 FQGNSA. CDR3 bases: TGTGCCAGCAGCAAACGGACAGGGCGTGGCTACAATGAGCAGTTCTTC. Translation: CASSKRTGRGYNEQFF.

This rearrangement joins TRBV7-2 to TRBJ1-4; perhaps TRBD1 as D (6 bases). The CDR3 is 15 amino acids. Germline V gives CDR1 SGHTA, CDR2 FQGNSA. V shed 4 bases and J shed 7 bases, with 16 bases lying between them. CDR3 region: CASSYGGAEGEKLFF. CDR3 bases: TGTGCCAGCAGCTACGGGGGGGCGGAGGGTGAAAAACTGTTTTTT.

The genes are TRBV10-3 and TRBJ1-6, with D hard to call. Trimming took off 8 bases at V and 8 bases at J, with 10 bases between the two ends. Germline lookup yields CDR1 ENHRY and CDR2 SYGVKD. The CDR3 loop spans 12 amino acids. Written as DNA, the CDR3 is TGTGCCATCTCGCGAGGCGATTCACCCCTCCACTTT. It translates to CAISRGDSPLHF.

The chain links TRBV24-1 to TRBJ2-5, with D possibly being TRBD2 (6 bases). V dropped 5 bases and J dropped 3 bases, with 12 bases sitting between them. The germline V gene encodes CDR1 KGHDR and CDR2 SFDVKD. CDR3 length: 14 residues. The CDR3 DNA is TGTGCCACCAGTGCGGGACTCAGCGAAGAGACCCAGTACTTC. This sequence encodes CATSAGLSEETQYF.

This chain links TRBV5-4 with TRBJ1-2; tentatively, D is TRBD1 (5 bases). This CDR3 has 15 amino acids. With 4 bases removed from V and 0 bases from J, the gap between germline ends came to 13 bases. Germline lookup yields CDR1 SGHNT and CDR2 YYREEE (reference sequence). The CDR3 here is CASSREQAPNYGYTF. CDR3 bases: TGTGCCAGCAGCAGAGAACAGGCCCCTAACTATGGCTACACCTTC.

The J gene is TRBJ1-1, the V gene TRBV6-2 or TRBV6-3; tentative D call: TRBD1 (5 bases). Germline loops: CDR1 MNHEY, CDR2 SVGEGT. Between the trimmed V and J ends, which lost 5 bases and 3 bases, there was a span of 13 bases. The CDR3 totals 14 residues. As DNA, the CDR3 is TGTGCCAGCAGTGGGCCTACAGGCCACACTGAAGCTTTCTTT. As protein: CASSGPTGHTEAFF.

The rearrangement links TRBV6-5 to TRBJ1-1; possibly TRBD1 for D (5 bases). This CDR3 region has 16 residues. Germline CDR1 reads MNHEY; CDR2 reads SVGAGI. The V gene lost 0 bases and the J gene lost 3 bases, with 14 bases spanning the gap. The CDR3 loop reads CASSYSTDSQHTEAFF. The DNA of the CDR3 is TGTGCCAGCAGTTACTCGACTGACAGCCAGCACACTGAAGCTTTCTTT.

The chain is built from TRBV5-1 and TRBJ2-2; no firm D call. This CDR3 contains 14 residues. Trimming removed 0 bases at V and 5 bases at J, with 8 bases between. Germline CDR1 SGHRS, CDR2 YFSETQ. The CDR3 region is CASSLDPQTGELFF. CDR3 DNA: TGCGCCAGCAGCTTGGACCCCCAGACCGGGGAGCTGTTTTTT. Complete variable domain (other parts from reference TRBV5-1 and TRBJ2-2): KAGVTQTPRYLIKTRGQQVTLSCSPISGHRSVSWYQQTPGQGLQFLFEYFSETQRNKGNFPGRFSGRQFSNSRSEMNVSTLELGDSALYLCASSLDPQTGELFFGEGSRLTVL.

The V gene is TRBV28, the J gene TRBJ1-1, with D perhaps matching TRBD1 (6 bases). The V end lost 8 bases, the J end lost 0 bases, and 13 bases lay between the germline ends. The germline CDR1 and CDR2 sequences are MDHEN and SYDVKM. The CDR3 is 14 residues long. CDR3 DNA: TGTGCCAGCGGGTCCGGACAGATGAACACTGAAGCTTTCTTT. Protein sequence: CASGSGQMNTEAFF.

This chain uses TRBV7-8 with TRBJ1-2; D is unclear. With 3 bases removed from V and 0 bases from J, the gap between germline ends came to 14 bases. Germline CDR1 is SGHVS and CDR2 is FQNEAQ. The CDR3 contains 16 residues. The CDR3 region is CASSLTRQNPNYGYTF. The DNA for the CDR3 is TGTGCCAGCAGCTTGACCAGGCAGAACCCTAACTATGGCTACACCTTC. The full variable domain, in which reference TRBV7-8 and TRBJ1-2 provide the parts outside the CDR3, is GAGVSQSPRYKVAKRGQDVALRCDPISGHVSLFWYQQALGQGPEFLTYFQNEAQLDKSGLPSDRFFAERPEGSVSTLKIQRTQQEDSAVYLCASSLTRQNPNYGYTFGSGTRLTVV.

This sequence joins TRBV19 and TRBJ1-1; D is uncertain. CDR1 is LNHDA, CDR2 SQIVND, per germline (reference sequence). The CDR3 is 13 amino acids. V was shortened by 4 bases and J by 0 bases, with 6 bases between the two germline ends. CDR3 in amino acids: CASSNRLNTEAFF. The DNA for the CDR3 is TGTGCCAGTAGTAATAGATTGAACACTGAAGCTTTCTTT.

The genes are TRBV6-1 and TRBJ1-1; 7 bases align to TRBD1. Germline values: CDR1 MNHNS, CDR2 SASEGT. The CDR3 has 16 residues. Trimming removed 2 bases from V and 0 bases from J; junction bases left unmatched: 6. The CDR3 DNA reads as TGTGCCAGCAGTGAAAGAAGTGACAGGGTGAACACTGAAGCTTTCTTT. Translating it yields CASSERSDRVNTEAFF.